A selection of T cell receptor beta chains follows, all from one sample in a study of T cell responses to AZD1222 COVID-19 vaccine. Using immunoSEQ multiplex PCR, the repertoire was profiled, and TCRdb retains in-frame clones only, with some absent. The sample has approximately 120,000 clones; 75% to 90% are singletons. Sample: peripheral blood, taken on day 0 of AZD1222 vaccination. These receptors originate from an adult in good health. The CDR3 runs from the conserved cysteine through the conserved F or W. The D gene is left open where the match is weak. Some rows have no size entry. The others give once, few or many, or a class for an expanded clone.

NA TRBJ2-2 NA TRBV5-1 CASSPKTGSNTGELFF TGCGCCAGCAGCCCAAAGACGGGATCGAACACCGGGGAGCTGTTTTTT
NA TRBJ2-2 NA TRBV10-1 CASRAGQNTGELFF TGCGCCAGCAGGGCGGGACAGAACACCGGGGAGCTGTTTTTT
NA TRBJ1-6 NA TRBV19 CASSIVNSPLHF TGTGCCAGTAGTATAGTAAATTCACCCCTCCACTTT
NA TRBJ1-3 NA TRBV27 CASSPWATGGNTIYF TGTGCCAGCAGTCCCTGGGCCACAGGTGGAAACACCATATATTTT
NA TRBJ1-6 NA TRBV5-1 CASSQRDGGNSPLHF TGCGCCAGCAGCCAAAGGGACGGCGGAAATTCACCCCTCCACTTT
NA TRBJ1-3 NA TRBV2 CASSPTEINGNTIYF TGTGCCAGCAGCCCGACAGAAATTAACGGAAACACCATATATTTT
NA TRBJ1-2 NA TRBV2 CASSEEGAGVSYTF TGTGCCAGCAGTGAAGAAGGGGCAGGGGTGAGCTACACCTTC
NA TRBJ2-3 NA TRBV7-9 CASSLPFGGTDTQYF TGTGCCAGCAGCCTCCCCTTTGGGGGCACAGATACGCAGTATTTT
NA TRBJ1-1 NA TRBV19 CASSISHPGTEAFF TGTGCCAGTAGTATCTCTCACCCGGGTACTGAAGCTTTCTTT
NA TRBJ1-2 NA TRBV11-1 CASSSRKQAYGYTF TGTGCCAGCAGCTCACGGAAGCAAGCCTATGGCTACACCTTC
NA TRBJ1-5 NA TRBV2 CASSGGAGNQPQHF TGTGCCAGCAGTGGGGGGGCGGGCAATCAGCCCCAGCATTTT
NA TRBJ2-3 NA TRBV5-1 CASSFPRAGDTQYF TGCGCCAGCAGCTTCCCCCGTGCGGGAGATACGCAGTATTTT
NA TRBJ1-1 few TRBV12-3/TRBV12-4 CASMGMGEAEAFF TGTGCCAGCATGGGGATGGGAGAAGCTGAAGCTTTCTTT
TRBD1 TRBJ2-3 NA TRBV19 CASSISGQGARSDTQYF TGTGCCAGTAGTATAAGTGGACAGGGGGCGCGGTCAGATACGCAGTATTTT
NA TRBJ1-5 NA TRBV10-3 CAISEYRDQPQHF TGTGCCATCAGTGAATACAGAGATCAGCCCCAGCATTTT
NA TRBJ1-6 NA TRBV27 CASSSPSGTLHF TGTGCCAGCAGTTCCCCATCTGGAACCCTCCACTTT
TRBD1 TRBJ1-5 NA TRBV28 CATGQVRQPQHF TGTGCCACTGGACAGGTGAGGCAGCCCCAGCATTTT
NA TRBJ1-4 NA TRBV7-2 CASSLVGDGGEKLFF TGTGCCAGCAGCTTAGTCGGTGATGGGGGTGAAAAACTGTTTTTT
NA TRBJ2-2 once TRBV5-1 CASSWTAGELFF TGCGCCAGCAGCTGGACAGCAGGGGAGCTGTTTTTT
NA TRBJ2-3 NA TRBV5-1 CASSWGGPRADTQYF TGCGCCAGCAGCTGGGGTGGCCCACGGGCAGATACGCAGTATTTT
NA TRBJ1-5 NA TRBV28 CASNSGDPSNQPQHF TGTGCCAGCAATTCAGGAGATCCTAGCAATCAGCCCCAGCATTTT
TRBD1 TRBJ1-2 NA TRBV2 CASSEPRGINYGYTF TGTGCCAGCAGTGAACCCAGGGGGATTAACTATGGCTACACCTTC
TRBD1 TRBJ1-1 NA TRBV14 CATPSGQGAPDTEAFF TGTGCCACCCCAAGCGGACAGGGGGCGCCGGACACTGAAGCTTTCTTT
TRBD1 TRBJ1-1 NA TRBV28 CASSPRGGRVAFF TGTGCCAGCAGCCCCAGGGGGGGTAGGGTGGCTTTCTTT
NA TRBJ1-5 NA TRBV6-5 CASSYSYDSRWPQHF TGTGCCAGCAGTTACTCGTATGACAGTCGATGGCCCCAGCATTTT
NA TRBJ1-2 NA TRBV5-5 CASSPDMAYGYTF TGTGCCAGCAGCCCGGACATGGCCTATGGCTACACCTTC
NA TRBJ2-1 NA TRBV7-9 CASSLVGGVNEQFF TGTGCCAGCAGCTTAGTCGGGGGAGTGAATGAGCAGTTCTTC
NA TRBJ2-7 NA TRBV3-1/TRBV3-2 CASSQYRDGSYEQYF TGTGCCAGCAGCCAGTACCGGGACGGATCCTACGAGCAGTACTTC
NA TRBJ1-1 NA TRBV7-9 CASSPRVGNTEAFF TGTGCCAGCAGCCCCCGCGTGGGAAACACTGAAGCTTTCTTT
NA TRBJ2-7 NA TRBV6-5 CASREPRPPHEQYF TGTGCCAGCAGAGAGCCCAGACCACCCCACGAGCAGTACTTC
TRBD1 TRBJ2-5 NA TRBV7-9 CASSYSPATGIETQYF TGTGCCAGCAGCTACAGTCCGGCGACAGGGATCGAGACCCAGTACTTC
NA TRBJ1-5 NA TRBV3-1/TRBV3-2 CASSQGGNSNQPQHF TGTGCCAGCAGCCAAGGGGGGAATAGCAATCAGCCCCAGCATTTT
NA TRBJ2-3 once TRBV2 CASSDRYTDTQYF TGTGCCAGCAGTGACAGGTACACAGATACGCAGTATTTT
NA TRBJ2-3 NA TRBV6-5 CASSYWGVGDTQYF TGTGCCAGCAGTTACTGGGGGGTCGGAGATACGCAGTATTTT
NA TRBJ2-3 NA TRBV20-1 CSGHTDTQYF TGCAGTGGGCACACAGATACGCAGTATTTT
TRBD1 TRBJ1-1 NA TRBV5-1 CASSPQGTRGTEAFF TGCGCCAGCAGCCCACAGGGGACGAGGGGGACTGAAGCTTTCTTT
TRBD1 TRBJ2-5 NA TRBV11-3 CASSGTGNKETQYF TGTGCCAGCAGTGGGACAGGGAATAAAGAGACCCAGTACTTC
NA TRBJ1-1 NA TRBV7-2 CASSRGDTEAFF TGTGCCAGCAGCCGAGGGGACACTGAAGCTTTCTTT
TRBD1 TRBJ2-7 NA TRBV7-8 CASSFSGQGYEQYF TGTGCCAGCAGCTTCTCGGGACAGGGTTACGAGCAGTACTTC
TRBD2 TRBJ2-3 NA TRBV9 CASSRTLAGGLMTDTQYF TGTGCCAGCAGCCGAACGCTAGCGGGGGGGCTCATGACAGATACGCAGTATTTT
NA TRBJ1-2 once TRBV12-3/TRBV12-4 CASSLSGGGGYTF TGTGCCAGCAGTTTATCGGGAGGTGGGGGCTACACCTTC
NA TRBJ2-3 NA TRBV28 CASSRSTDTQYF TGTGCCAGCAGTCGAAGCACAGATACGCAGTATTTT
TRBD1 TRBJ2-7 NA TRBV11-2 CASSLIRQGDTYEQYF TGTGCCAGCAGCTTGATCCGACAGGGGGATACCTACGAGCAGTACTTC
NA TRBJ2-7 NA TRBV27 CASSVRLAGTDYEQYF TGTGCCAGCAGTGTACGCCTAGCCGGGACGGACTACGAGCAGTACTTC
NA TRBJ2-1 NA TRBV9 CASSVGLGEQFF TGTGCCAGCAGCGTAGGCTTAGGGGAGCAGTTCTTC
TRBD1 TRBJ2-5 NA TRBV4-1 CASSQAQGAETQYF TGCGCCAGCAGCCAAGCACAGGGGGCCGAGACCCAGTACTTC
NA TRBJ1-3 NA TRBV18 CASSPPGQIGNTIYF TGTGCCAGCTCACCACCAGGACAGATTGGAAACACCATATATTTT
NA TRBJ1-5 NA TRBV6-2/TRBV6-3 CASSYGESSNQPQHF TGTGCCAGCAGTTATGGGGAATCTAGCAATCAGCCCCAGCATTTT
NA TRBJ2-2 once TRBV29-1 CSAAVLRETGELFF TGCAGCGCCGCGGTCCTCAGGGAGACCGGGGAGCTGTTTTTT
NA TRBJ2-1 NA TRBV11-2 CASSLGLDREQFF TGTGCCAGCAGCTTAGGTTTGGATAGGGAGCAGTTCTTC
TRBD2 TRBJ2-2 NA TRBV5-1 CASSPLAGGNRELFF TGCGCCAGCAGCCCACTAGCGGGAGGGAACCGGGAGCTGTTTTTT
NA TRBJ2-5 NA TRBV11-3 CASSPRQLQETQYF TGTGCCAGCAGCCCCCGACAGTTACAAGAGACCCAGTACTTC
NA TRBJ2-3 NA TRBV19 CASSDFLRTSLGTDTQYF TGTGCCAGTAGCGACTTCCTAAGAACTAGCCTTGGGACAGATACGCAGTATTTT
NA TRBJ1-2 NA TRBV15 CATSREGPWGGYTF TGTGCCACCAGCAGAGAAGGACCCTGGGGGGGCTACACCTTC
NA TRBJ1-2 NA TRBV6-5 CASSPPGAGGYTF TGTGCCAGCAGTCCACCGGGGGCGGGGGGCTACACCTTC
NA TRBJ1-2 NA TRBV24-1 CATSDTGGYTF TGTGCCACCAGTGATACAGGAGGCTACACCTTC
NA TRBJ1-1 NA TRBV6-6 CASSYSTEAFF TGTGCCAGCAGTTACAGCACTGAAGCTTTCTTT